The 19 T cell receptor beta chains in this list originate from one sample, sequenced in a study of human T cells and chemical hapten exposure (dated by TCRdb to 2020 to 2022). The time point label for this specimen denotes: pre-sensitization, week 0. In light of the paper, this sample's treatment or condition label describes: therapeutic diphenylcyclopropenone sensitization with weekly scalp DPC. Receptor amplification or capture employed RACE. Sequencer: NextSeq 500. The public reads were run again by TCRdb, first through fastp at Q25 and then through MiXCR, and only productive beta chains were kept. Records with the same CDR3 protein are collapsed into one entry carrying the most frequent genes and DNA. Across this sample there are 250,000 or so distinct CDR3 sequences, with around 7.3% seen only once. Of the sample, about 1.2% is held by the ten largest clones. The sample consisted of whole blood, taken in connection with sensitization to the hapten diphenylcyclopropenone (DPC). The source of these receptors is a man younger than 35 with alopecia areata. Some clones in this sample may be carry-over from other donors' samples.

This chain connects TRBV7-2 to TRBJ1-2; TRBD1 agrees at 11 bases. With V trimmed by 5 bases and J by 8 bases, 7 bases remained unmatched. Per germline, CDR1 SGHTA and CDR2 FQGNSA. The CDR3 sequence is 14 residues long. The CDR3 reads CASSGQGARAGYTF. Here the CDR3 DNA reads TGTGCCAGCAGCGGACAGGGGGCGCGGGCGGGCTACACCTTC. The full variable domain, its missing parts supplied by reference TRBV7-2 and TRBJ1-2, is GAGVSQSPSNKVTEKGKDVELRCDPISGHTALYWYRQSLGQGLEFLIYFQGNSAPDKSGLPSDRFSAERTGGSVSTLTIQRTQQEDSAVYLCASSGQGARAGYTFGSGTRLTVV.

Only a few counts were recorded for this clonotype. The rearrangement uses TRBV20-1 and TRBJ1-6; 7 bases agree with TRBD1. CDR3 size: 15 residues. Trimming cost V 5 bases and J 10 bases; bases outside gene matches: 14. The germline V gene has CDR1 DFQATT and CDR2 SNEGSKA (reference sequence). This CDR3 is CSASRQGYGSSPLHF. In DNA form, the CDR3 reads TGCAGTGCTTCCCGACAGGGATACGGTTCATCACCCCTCCACTTT.

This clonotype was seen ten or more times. The DNA for the CDR3 is TGCGCCAGCAGCGCGGACCCTGGGGGAACTGAAGCTTTCTTT. This encodes CASSADPGGTEAFF. The gene calls are TRBV5-1 and TRBJ1-1, with D possibly being TRBD1 (5 bases). The V and J ends lost 4 bases and 5 bases respectively, with 15 bases between them. Looked up from germline, CDR1 is SGHRS and CDR2 is YFSETQ. This CDR3 has 14 residues. The entire variable domain, with the rest obtained from reference TRBV5-1 and TRBJ1-1, is as follows: KAGVTQTPRYLIKTRGQQVTLSCSPISGHRSVSWYQQTPGQGLQFLFEYFSETQRNKGNFPGRFSGRQFSNSRSEMNVSTLELGDSALYLCASSADPGGTEAFFGQGTRLTVV.

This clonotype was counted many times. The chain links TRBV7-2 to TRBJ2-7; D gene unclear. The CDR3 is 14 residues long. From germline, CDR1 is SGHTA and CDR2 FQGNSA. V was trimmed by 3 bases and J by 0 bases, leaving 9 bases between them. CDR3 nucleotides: TGTGCCAGCAGCTTTGGGATCACCTCCTACGAGCAGTACTTC. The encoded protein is CASSFGITSYEQYF.

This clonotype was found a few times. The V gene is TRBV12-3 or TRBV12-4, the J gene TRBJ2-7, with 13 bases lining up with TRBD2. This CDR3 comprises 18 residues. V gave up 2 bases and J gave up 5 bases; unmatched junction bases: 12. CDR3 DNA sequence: TGTGCCAGCAGTTTACGGACTAGCGGGGGATCATCCTTCAACGAGCAGTACTTC. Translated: CASSLRTSGGSSFNEQYF.

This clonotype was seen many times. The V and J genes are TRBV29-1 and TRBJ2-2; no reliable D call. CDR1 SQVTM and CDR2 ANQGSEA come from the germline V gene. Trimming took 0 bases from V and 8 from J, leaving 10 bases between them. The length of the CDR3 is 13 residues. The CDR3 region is CSVEDPTGGELFF. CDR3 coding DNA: TGCAGCGTTGAAGATCCAACTGGGGGGGAGCTGTTTTTT.

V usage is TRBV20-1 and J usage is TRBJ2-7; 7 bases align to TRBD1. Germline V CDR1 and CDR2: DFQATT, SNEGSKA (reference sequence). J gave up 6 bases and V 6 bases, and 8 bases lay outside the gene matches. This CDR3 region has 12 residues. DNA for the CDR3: TGCAGTGCCCGACAGGGATTAGGCGAGCAGTACTTC. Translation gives CSARQGLGEQYF.

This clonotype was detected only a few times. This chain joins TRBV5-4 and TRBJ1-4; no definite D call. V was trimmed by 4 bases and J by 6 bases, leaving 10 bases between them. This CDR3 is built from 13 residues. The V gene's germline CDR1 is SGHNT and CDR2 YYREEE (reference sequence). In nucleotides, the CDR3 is TGTGCCAGCAGCCCCGGCCGGGATGAAAAACTGTTTTTT. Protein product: CASSPGRDEKLFF.

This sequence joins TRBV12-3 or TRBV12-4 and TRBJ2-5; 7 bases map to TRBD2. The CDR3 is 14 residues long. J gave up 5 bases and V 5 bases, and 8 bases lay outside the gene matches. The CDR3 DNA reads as TGTGCCAGCAGTCCCTCGGGGGGATTGGAGACCCAGTACTTC. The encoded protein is CASSPSGGLETQYF.

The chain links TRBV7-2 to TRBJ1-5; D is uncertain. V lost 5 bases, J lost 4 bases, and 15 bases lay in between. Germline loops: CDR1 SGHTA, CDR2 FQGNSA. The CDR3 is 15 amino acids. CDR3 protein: CASSLAGFPNQPQHF. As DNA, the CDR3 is TGTGCCAGCAGCCTCGCCGGCTTTCCTAATCAGCCCCAGCATTTT.

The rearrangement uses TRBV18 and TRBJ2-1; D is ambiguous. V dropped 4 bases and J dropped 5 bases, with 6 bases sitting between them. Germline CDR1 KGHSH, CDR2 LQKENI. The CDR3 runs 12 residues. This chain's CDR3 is CASSREHNEQFF. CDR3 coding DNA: TGTGCCAGCTCACGGGAACACAATGAGCAGTTCTTC.

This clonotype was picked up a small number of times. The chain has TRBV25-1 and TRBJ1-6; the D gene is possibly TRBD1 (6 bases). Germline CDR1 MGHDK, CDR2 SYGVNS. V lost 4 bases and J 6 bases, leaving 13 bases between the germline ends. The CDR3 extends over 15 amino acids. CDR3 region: CASSAPTGSNSPLHF. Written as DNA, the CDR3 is TGTGCCAGCAGTGCCCCTACAGGGAGTAATTCACCCCTCCACTTT. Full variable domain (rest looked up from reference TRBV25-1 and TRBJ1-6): EADIYQTPRYLVIGTGKKITLECSQTMGHDKMYWYQQDPGMELHLIHYSYGVNSTEKGDLSSESTVSRIRTEHFPLTLESARPSHTSQYLCASSAPTGSNSPLHFGNGTRLTVT.

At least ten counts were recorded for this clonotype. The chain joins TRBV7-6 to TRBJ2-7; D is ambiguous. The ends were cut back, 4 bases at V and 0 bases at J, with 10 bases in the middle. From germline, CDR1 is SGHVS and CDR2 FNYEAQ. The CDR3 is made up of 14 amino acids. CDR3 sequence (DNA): TGTGCCAGCAGCTCACCAGGCCTCTCCTACGAGCAGTACTTC. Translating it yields CASSSPGLSYEQYF.

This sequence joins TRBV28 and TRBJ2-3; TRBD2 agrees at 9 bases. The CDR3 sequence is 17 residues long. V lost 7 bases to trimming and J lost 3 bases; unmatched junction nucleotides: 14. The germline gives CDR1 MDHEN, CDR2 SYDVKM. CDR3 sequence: CASNFGSSGAATDTQYF. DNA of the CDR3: TGTGCCAGCAACTTCGGGTCTAGCGGGGCTGCGACAGATACGCAGTATTTT.

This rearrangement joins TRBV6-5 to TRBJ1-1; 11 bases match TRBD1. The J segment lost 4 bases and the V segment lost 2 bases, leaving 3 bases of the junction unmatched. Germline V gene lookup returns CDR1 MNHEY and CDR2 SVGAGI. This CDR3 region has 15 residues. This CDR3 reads CASSYRGTGGTEAFF. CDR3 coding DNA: TGTGCCAGCAGTTACCGCGGGACAGGGGGCACTGAAGCTTTCTTT.

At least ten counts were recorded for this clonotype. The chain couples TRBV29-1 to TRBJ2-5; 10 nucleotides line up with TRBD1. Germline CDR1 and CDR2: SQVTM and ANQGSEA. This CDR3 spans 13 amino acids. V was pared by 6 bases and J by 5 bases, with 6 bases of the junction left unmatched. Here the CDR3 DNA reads TGCAGCGTAAGACAGGGGGCGTTGGAGACCCAGTACTTC. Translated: CSVRQGALETQYF.

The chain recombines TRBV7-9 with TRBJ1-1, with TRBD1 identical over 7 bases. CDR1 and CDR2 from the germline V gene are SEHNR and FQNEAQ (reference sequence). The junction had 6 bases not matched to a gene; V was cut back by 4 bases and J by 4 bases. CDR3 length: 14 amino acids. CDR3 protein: CASSSPTGITEAFF. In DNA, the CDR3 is TGTGCCAGCAGCTCACCGACAGGGATCACTGAAGCTTTCTTT.

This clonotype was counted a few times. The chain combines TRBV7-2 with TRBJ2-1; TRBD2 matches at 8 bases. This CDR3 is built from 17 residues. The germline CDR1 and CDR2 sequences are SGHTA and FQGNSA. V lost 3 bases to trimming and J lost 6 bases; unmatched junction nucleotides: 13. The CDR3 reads CASSFPLGAGGLNEQFF. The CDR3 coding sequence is TGTGCCAGCAGCTTCCCCTTGGGGGCGGGGGGACTCAATGAGCAGTTCTTC.

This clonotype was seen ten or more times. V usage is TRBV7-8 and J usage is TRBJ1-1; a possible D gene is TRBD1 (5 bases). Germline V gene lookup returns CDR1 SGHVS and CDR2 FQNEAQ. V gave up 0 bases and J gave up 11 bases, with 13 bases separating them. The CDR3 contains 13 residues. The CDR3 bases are TGTGCCAGCAGCTTAGCACAGGAGGTTTGGGCTTTCTTT. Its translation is CASSLAQEVWAFF.